The subject of this entry is one TCR beta chain. No antigen is known for it. V lost 2 bases, J lost 8 bases, and 13 bases lay in between. The CDR3 length is 14 residues. Germline loops: CDR1 MGHDK, CDR2 SYGVNS. RNA in amounts of about 0.5 to 1 ug was reverse transcribed with random hexamers. MiXCR, applied by TCRdb to the immunoSEQ multiplex PCR reads, yields one record per CDR3 protein. The sample lists some 150,000 distinct CDR3 sequences, more than 85% occurring once. The record originates from a study of CD8 T cells in Susac syndrome. Whole-study results and caveats: When the CD4+ T cell repertoires of patients with Susac syndrome were examined, they did not show any clonal expansion. A relatively small number of individuals underwent TCR sequencing and HLA analysis.

Susac syndrome patients met recently defined diagnostic criteria for definite or probable disease. Negative magnetic isolation gave CD8+ and CD4+ cells; FACS enriched CD8+ TEMRA. V and J are TRBV25-1 and TRBJ2-1, with D maybe TRBD2 (6 bases). Input material: CD4+ T cells from PBMCs. The sequence came from a human donor with Susac syndrome. The DNA for the CDR3 is TGTGCCAGCAGTGAAGGCGGGGTTAAGGATGAGCAGTTCTTC. It specifies CASSEGGVKDEQFF.